These 15 T cell receptor beta chains originate from one sample sequenced in a study of T cell repertoires in cytomegalovirus infection. One entry per CDR3 protein results from TCRdb running MiXCR on the reads. This table holds a few hundred thousand distinct CDR3 sequences, approximately 17% found once. What was sequenced was CD8+ T cells from PBMCs. These receptors all stem from a human donor in good health (CMV status not recorded). Some clones in this sample may be carry-over from other donors' samples.

This clonotype was observed at least ten times. V usage is TRBV6-1 and J usage is TRBJ2-7; a weak D match, TRBD1 (5 bases). The length of the CDR3 is 16 residues. The V and J ends lost 5 bases and 7 bases respectively, with 24 bases between them. CDR1 is MNHNS, CDR2 SASEGT, per germline. CDR3 protein: CASSPQTGQSRVEQYF. DNA for the CDR3: TGTGCCAGCAGTCCCCAAACTGGACAATCCCGGGTAGAGCAGTACTTC.

This clonotype occurred a few times. This sequence joins TRBV10-3 and TRBJ1-5; D is possibly TRBD1 (6 bases). Germline V gene lookup returns CDR1 ENHRY and CDR2 SYGVKD. The ends were cut back, 0 bases at V and 0 bases at J, with 9 bases in the middle. The CDR3 is 16 amino acids. The CDR3 reads CAISESGHNSNQPQHF. In DNA form, the CDR3 reads TGTGCCATCAGTGAGTCGGGACACAATAGCAATCAGCCCCAGCATTTT.

As regards this clonotype: The junction departs from the called germline gene at one end, perhaps through a read error. This sequence joins TRBV4-3 and TRBJ2-3; 9 positions agree with TRBD1. This CDR3 is built from 14 residues. CDR1 and CDR2 from the germline V gene are LGHNA and YSLEER. The CDR3 loop is CASSHGQGTDTQYF. CDR3 DNA sequence: TGTGCCAGCAGCCACGGACAGGGGACAGATACGCAGTATTTT.

The chain is built from TRBV10-3 and TRBJ1-1, with 12 bases that match TRBD1. CDR1 and CDR2 (germline): ENHRY, SYGVKD. This CDR3 region has 17 residues. V lost 6 bases and J lost 6; bases outside the gene matches: 14. The chain's CDR3 is CAIRGGTGGFGVSEAFF. As DNA, the CDR3 is TGTGCCATCAGAGGGGGGACAGGGGGCTTTGGGGTCTCTGAAGCTTTCTTT.

V is TRBV6-6 and J is TRBJ2-5; 8 nucleotides match TRBD1. This CDR3 has 17 amino acids. V was clipped by 2 bases and J by 5 bases; unmatched bases: 13. The V gene's germline CDR1 is MNHNY and CDR2 SVGAGI (reference sequence). The CDR3 sequence: CASSYPRQGRPRETQYF. The DNA of the CDR3 is TGTGCCAGCAGTTACCCTAGACAGGGGCGCCCCAGGGAGACCCAGTACTTC.

This clonotype was observed at least ten times. This CDR3 is CASSSLPSTGELFF. The CDR3, as DNA: TGTGCCAGCAGCTCGTTACCATCCACCGGGGAGCTGTTTTTT. The chain combines TRBV7-9 with TRBJ2-2; unclear D gene. Germline CDR1 is SEHNR and CDR2 is FQNEAQ (reference sequence). This CDR3 is 14 amino acids long. V shed 4 bases and J shed 4 bases, with 10 bases lying between them.

This clonotype was detected only a few times. The V and J genes are TRBV6-6 and TRBJ2-5; a possible D gene is TRBD1 (6 bases). V was pared by 6 bases and J by 3 bases, with 14 bases between. Per germline, CDR1 MNHNY and CDR2 SVGAGI (reference sequence). The CDR3 loop spans 14 amino acids. This chain's CDR3 is CASSDRRPEETQYF. For the CDR3, the DNA is TGTGCCAGCAGCGACAGGCGGCCGGAAGAGACCCAGTACTTC.

The chain is built from TRBV7-9 and TRBJ1-1; 9 nucleotides align to TRBD1. CDR3 length: 14 amino acids. V dropped 5 bases and J dropped 3; count of bases not matched to a gene: 4. Germline CDR1 and CDR2: SEHNR and FQNEAQ (reference sequence). The CDR3 region is CASSPRTGDTEAFF. DNA for the CDR3: TGTGCCAGCAGCCCACGGACAGGGGACACTGAAGCTTTCTTT.

The chain carries TRBV12-3 or TRBV12-4 and TRBJ2-7, with 14 bases that match TRBD2. The ends lost 5 bases at V and 2 bases at J; junction bases unmatched: 8. The CDR3 totals 17 residues. The CDR3 region is CASSAGTSGGPTYEQYF. CDR3 in DNA: TGTGCCAGCAGTGCCGGGACTAGCGGGGGCCCTACCTACGAGCAGTACTTC.

Here the CDR3 DNA reads TGTGCCAGCAGCTTAGGGGACCGCAACCCTACCTACGAGCAGTACTTC. This gives the protein CASSLGDRNPTYEQYF. The chain employs TRBV7-9 and TRBJ2-7; D is tentatively TRBD1 or TRBD2 (5 bases each). This CDR3 comprises 16 residues. Germline V CDR1 and CDR2: SEHNR, FQNEAQ (reference sequence). Between the trimmed V and J ends, which lost 1 base and 2 bases, there was a span of 15 bases.

This chain joins TRBV10-3 and TRBJ2-3, with TRBD1 as a possible D gene (5 bases). The V and J ends lost 0 bases and 2 bases respectively, with 9 bases between them. The germline V gene encodes CDR1 ENHRY and CDR2 SYGVKD. The CDR3 is 15 residues long. The CDR3 loop reads CAISESKGHTDTQYF. As DNA, the CDR3 is TGTGCCATCAGTGAGTCGAAGGGGCACACAGATACGCAGTATTTT.

The sample holds a few counts of this clonotype. The chain has TRBV20-1 and TRBJ1-5; tentatively, D is TRBD1 (5 bases). This CDR3 has 13 amino acids. Trimming stripped 6 bases from V and 6 bases from J, with 15 bases between. In germline, CDR1 is DFQATT, CDR2 SNEGSKA (reference sequence). The CDR3 loop is CSASGREGQPQHF. In DNA form, the CDR3 reads TGCAGTGCGAGTGGCAGGGAGGGTCAGCCCCAGCATTTT.

The V gene is TRBV29-1, the J gene TRBJ1-1; weak D call: TRBD1 (5 bases). The germline V gene encodes CDR1 SQVTM and CDR2 ANQGSEA. Trimming removed 3 bases from V and 8 bases from J, with 10 bases in between. The CDR3 covers 11 residues. CDR3 nucleotides: TGCAGCGTTGAGGTCAGGGTGGAAGCTTTCTTT. Translating gives CSVEVRVEAFF.

This clonotype has at least ten counts. The V call is TRBV7-9, the J call TRBJ2-3, with D hard to call. Looked up from germline, CDR1 is SEHNR and CDR2 is FQNEAQ (reference sequence). CDR3 size: 12 residues. V dropped 1 base and J dropped 10 bases, with 9 bases sitting between them. The CDR3 region is CASSLEELAQYF. The CDR3 DNA reads as TGTGCCAGCAGCTTAGAAGAGTTGGCGCAGTATTTT.

The chain is built from TRBV7-9 and TRBJ2-7; 7 positions match TRBD1. J lost 0 bases, V lost 5 bases, and 10 bases had no gene match. Germline CDR1 and CDR2: SEHNR and FQNEAQ (reference sequence). This CDR3 has 16 residues. CDR3 in DNA: TGTGCCAGCAGCCTACCCAGGGACAGAAGCTCCTACGAGCAGTACTTC. The encoded protein is CASSLPRDRSSYEQYF.